This T cell receptor beta chain is from a study of PD-L1 blockade in urothelial cancer. Data came from immunoSEQ multiplex PCR; TCRdb stores just in-frame clones and leaves some out. Of under 95,000 clones listed, roughly 84% were seen once; the top ten hold 9.2%. Time point noted: pretreatment peripheral blood. The CDR3 has 16 amino acids. After removal of 5 bases from V and 7 bases from J, the junction contained 12 bases not matched to a gene. The germline gives CDR1 MGHDK, CDR2 SYGVNS. Source: PBMCs, taken around atezolizumab (anti-PD-L1) treatment. V is TRBV25-1 and J is TRBJ2-1; 9 nucleotides align to TRBD1. This TCR derives from a woman in her 70s with urothelial cancer. In DNA, the CDR3 is TGTGCCAGCAGTCGATCCCCGGGACAGGGTTCTAATGAGCAGTTCTTC. Protein product: CASSRSPGQGSNEQFF.